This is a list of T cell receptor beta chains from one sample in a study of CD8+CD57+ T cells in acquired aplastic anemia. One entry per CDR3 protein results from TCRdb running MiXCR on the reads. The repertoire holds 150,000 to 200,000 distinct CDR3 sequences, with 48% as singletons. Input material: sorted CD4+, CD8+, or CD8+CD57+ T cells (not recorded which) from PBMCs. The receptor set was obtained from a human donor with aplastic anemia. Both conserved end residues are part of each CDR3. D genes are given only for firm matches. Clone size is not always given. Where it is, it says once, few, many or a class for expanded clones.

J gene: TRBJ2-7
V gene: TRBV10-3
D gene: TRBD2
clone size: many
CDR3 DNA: TGTGCCATCAATATAGCGGGGGGCAACTCCTACGAGCAGCACTTC
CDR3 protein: CAINIAGGNSYEQHF

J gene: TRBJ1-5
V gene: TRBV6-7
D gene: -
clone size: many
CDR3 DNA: TGTGCCAGCAGTCCGGGGGTCGATCAGCCCCAGCATTTT
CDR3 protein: CASSPGVDQPQHF

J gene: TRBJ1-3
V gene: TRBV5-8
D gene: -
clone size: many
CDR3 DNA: TGTGCCAGCAGCGAGGACGACCGGAACACCATATATTTT
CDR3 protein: CASSEDDRNTIYF

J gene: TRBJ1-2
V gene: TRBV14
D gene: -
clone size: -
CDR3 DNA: TGTGCCAGCAGCCAAGATGCGGATTGGTCGGATGGCTACACCTTC
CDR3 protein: CASSQDADWSDGYTF

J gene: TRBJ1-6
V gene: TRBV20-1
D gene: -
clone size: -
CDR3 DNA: TGCAGTGCTCGAGACTCCCCTGGGGGTTCACCCCTCCACTTT
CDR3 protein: CSARDSPGGSPLHF

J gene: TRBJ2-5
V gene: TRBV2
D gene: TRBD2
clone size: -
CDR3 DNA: TGTGCCAGCAGGGGGACTAGCGGGGGGGCAGAGACCCAGTACTTC
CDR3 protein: CASRGTSGGAETQYF

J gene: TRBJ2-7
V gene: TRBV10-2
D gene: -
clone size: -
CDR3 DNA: TGCGCCGCGGGCACGATAGGCGAGCAGTACTTC
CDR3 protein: CAAGTIGEQYF

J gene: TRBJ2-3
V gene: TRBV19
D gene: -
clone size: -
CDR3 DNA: TGTGCCAGTAGTGACCGAACACCAGGTACGCAGTATTTT
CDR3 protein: CASSDRTPGTQYF

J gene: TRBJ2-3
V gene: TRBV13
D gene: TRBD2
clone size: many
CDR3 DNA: TGTGCCAGCAGCTTATTTCAGCGGGGGGCCACAGATACGCAGTATTTT
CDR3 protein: CASSLFQRGATDTQYF

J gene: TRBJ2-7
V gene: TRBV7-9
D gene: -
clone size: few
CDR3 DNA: TGTGCCAGCAGCCCCCCCGGAGCCTACGAGCAGTACTTC
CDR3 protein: CASSPPGAYEQYF

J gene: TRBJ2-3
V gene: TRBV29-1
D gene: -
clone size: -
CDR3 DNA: TGCAGCGTTGCCCCCGGACAGCCAGATACGCAGTATTTT
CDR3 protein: CSVAPGQPDTQYF

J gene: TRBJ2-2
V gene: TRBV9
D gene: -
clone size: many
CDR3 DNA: TGTGCCAGCAGCGTACACCAGAACACCGGGGAGCTGTTTTTT
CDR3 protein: CASSVHQNTGELFF

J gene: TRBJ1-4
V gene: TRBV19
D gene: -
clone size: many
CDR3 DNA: TGTGCCAGTAGTATCGGGGGCGCCCGGGAAAAACTGTTTTTT
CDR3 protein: CASSIGGAREKLFF

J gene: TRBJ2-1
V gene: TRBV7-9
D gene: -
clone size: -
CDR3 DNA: TGTGCCAGCAGCTTAGTTTCGTCTGGTGAGCAGTTCTTC
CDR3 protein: CASSLVSSGEQFF

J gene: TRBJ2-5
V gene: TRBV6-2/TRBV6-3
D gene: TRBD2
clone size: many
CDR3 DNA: TGTGCCAGCAGCCCTCTAGCGGCAGATACCCAGTACTTC
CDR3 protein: CASSPLAADTQYF

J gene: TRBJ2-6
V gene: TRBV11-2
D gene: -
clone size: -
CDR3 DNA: TGTGCCAGCAGCTTAAAAACAGATCTTTTTGGGGCCAACGTCCTGACTTTC
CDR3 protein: CASSLKTDLFGANVLTF

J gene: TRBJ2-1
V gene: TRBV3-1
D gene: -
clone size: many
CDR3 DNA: TGTGCCAGCAGCCACCAGGGTGGTGAGCAGTTCTTC
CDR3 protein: CASSHQGGEQFF

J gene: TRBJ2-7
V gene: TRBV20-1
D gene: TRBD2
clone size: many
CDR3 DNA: TGCAGTGCCCTGGGACTAGCGGGGGGAACCTACGAGCAGTACTTC
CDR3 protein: CSALGLAGGTYEQYF

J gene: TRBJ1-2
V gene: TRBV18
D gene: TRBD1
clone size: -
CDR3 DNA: TGTGCCAGCTCACCTTTGACAGGGGTTAGTGGCTACACCTTC
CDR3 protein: CASSPLTGVSGYTF

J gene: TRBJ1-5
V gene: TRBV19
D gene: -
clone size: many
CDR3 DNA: TGTGCCAGTAGTATGAAGGGTGGGAGCAATCAGCCCCAGCATTTT
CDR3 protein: CASSMKGGSNQPQHF

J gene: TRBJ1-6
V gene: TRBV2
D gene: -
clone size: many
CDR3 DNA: TGTGCCAGCAGCGCGAGTGGGGTTGGTGGGTCACCCCTCCACTTT
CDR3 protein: CASSASGVGGSPLHF

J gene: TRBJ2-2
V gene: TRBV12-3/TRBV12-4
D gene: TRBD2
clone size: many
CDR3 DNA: TGTGCCAGCAGTTTGGGGGGGACGGCTCCCGGGGAGCTGTTTTTT
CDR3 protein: CASSLGGTAPGELFF

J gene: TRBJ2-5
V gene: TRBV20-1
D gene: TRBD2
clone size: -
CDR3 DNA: TGCAGTGCTAATCGCCATGGGGGGGGAGAGACCCAGTACTTC
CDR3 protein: CSANRHGGGETQYF

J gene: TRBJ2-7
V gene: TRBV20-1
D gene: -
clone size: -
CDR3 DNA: TGCAGTGCTAGAGAGCTGTCCTACGAGCAGTACTTC
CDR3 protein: CSARELSYEQYF

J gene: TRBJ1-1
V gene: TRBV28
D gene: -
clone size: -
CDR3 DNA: TGTGCCAGCAGGAACGGACAATACACTGAAGCTTTCTTT
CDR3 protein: CASRNGQYTEAFF

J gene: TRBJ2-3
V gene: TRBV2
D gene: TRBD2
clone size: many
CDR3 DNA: TGTGCCAGCAGTGGCGGCCTAGCGGGGGGCGATACGCAGTATTTT
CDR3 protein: CASSGGLAGGDTQYF

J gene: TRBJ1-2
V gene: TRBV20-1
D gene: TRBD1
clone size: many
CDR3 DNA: TGCAGTGCCCCTGGACAGGGTAAAGGGAATGGCTACACCTTC
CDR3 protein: CSAPGQGKGNGYTF

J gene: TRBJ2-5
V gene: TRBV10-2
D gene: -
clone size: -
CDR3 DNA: TGCGCCAGCAGTTTAGCCCCAGGGTACCAAGAGACCCAGTACTTC
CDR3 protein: CASSLAPGYQETQYF

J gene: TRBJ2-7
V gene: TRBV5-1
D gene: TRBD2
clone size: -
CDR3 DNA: TGCGCCAGCAGCTTGACCGGGGGGGTTAGAGTGCAGTACTTC
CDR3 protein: CASSLTGGVRVQYF

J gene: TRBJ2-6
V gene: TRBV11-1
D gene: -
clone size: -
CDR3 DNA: TGTGCCAGCAGCTTAGTGGCAGGCACCTCTGGGGCCAACGTCCTGACTTTC
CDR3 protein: CASSLVAGTSGANVLTF

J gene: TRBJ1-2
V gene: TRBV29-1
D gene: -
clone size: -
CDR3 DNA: TGCAGCGGTACTATGGGTTTGGAAACCTATGGCTACACCTTC
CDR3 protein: CSGTMGLETYGYTF

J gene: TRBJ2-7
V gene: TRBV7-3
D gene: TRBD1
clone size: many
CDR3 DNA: TGTGCCAGCAGCTGCGACCCGGGACAGGGGTCCTACGAGCAGTACTTC
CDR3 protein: CASSCDPGQGSYEQYF

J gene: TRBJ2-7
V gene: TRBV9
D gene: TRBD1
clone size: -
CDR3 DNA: TGTGCCAGCAGCGTAGGGACAGGGGGCGGCTCCTACGAGCAGTACTTC
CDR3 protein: CASSVGTGGGSYEQYF

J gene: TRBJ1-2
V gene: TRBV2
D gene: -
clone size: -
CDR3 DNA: TGTGCCTCATACGCTGGAGATAGCTATGGCTACACCTTC
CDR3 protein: CASYAGDSYGYTF

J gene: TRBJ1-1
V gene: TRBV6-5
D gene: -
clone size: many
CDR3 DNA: TGTGCCAGCAGTTACAGCAGTCTCGGGACTGAAGCTTTCTTT
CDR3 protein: CASSYSSLGTEAFF

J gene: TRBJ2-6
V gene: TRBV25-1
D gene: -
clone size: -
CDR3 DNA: TGTGCCAGCAGTCGGAGGGCAGGGGAGGGCTCTGGGGCCAACGTCCTGACTTTC
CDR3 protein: CASSRRAGEGSGANVLTF

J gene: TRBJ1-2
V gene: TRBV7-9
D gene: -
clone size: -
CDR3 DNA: TGTGCCAGTAGTAGGGATTTGAACTATGGCTACACCTTC
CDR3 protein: CASSRDLNYGYTF

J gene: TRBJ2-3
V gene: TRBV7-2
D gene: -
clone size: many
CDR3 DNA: TGTGCCAGCAGCTTACAGTTCACTTCCTCCAATACGCAGTATTTT
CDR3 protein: CASSLQFTSSNTQYF

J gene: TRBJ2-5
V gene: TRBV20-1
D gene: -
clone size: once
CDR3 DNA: TGCAGTGCTAGTGGTCAAGAGACCCAGTACTTC
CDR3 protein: CSASGQETQYF

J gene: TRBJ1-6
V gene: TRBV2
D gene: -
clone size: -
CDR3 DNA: TGTGCCAGCTGGGGGGAACAACGTTCACCCCTCCACTTT
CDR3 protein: CASWGEQRSPLHF

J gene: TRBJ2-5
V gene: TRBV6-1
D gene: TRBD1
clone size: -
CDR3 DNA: TGTGCCAGCTCACGACAGGGACAAGAGACCCAGTACTTC
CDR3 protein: CASSRQGQETQYF

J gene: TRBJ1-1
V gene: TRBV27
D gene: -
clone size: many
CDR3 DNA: TGTGCCAGCAGCACGGGGCCGAACACTGAAGCTTTCTTT
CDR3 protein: CASSTGPNTEAFF

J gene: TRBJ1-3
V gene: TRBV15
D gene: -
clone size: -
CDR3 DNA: TGTGCCACCAGCAGAGAGGGAAAAACAGGAAAAATATATTTT
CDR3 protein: CATSREGKTGKIYF

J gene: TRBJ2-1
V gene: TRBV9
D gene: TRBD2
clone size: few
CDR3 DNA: TGTGCCAGCAGCGCGCGACTAGCGGGGGGGGCTTCCCCCTTCAATAGTGAGCAGTTCTTC
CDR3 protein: CASSARLAGGASPFNSEQFF

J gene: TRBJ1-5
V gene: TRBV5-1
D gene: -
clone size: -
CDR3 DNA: TGCGCCAGCAGCCCTCAGGGGAACGATCAGCCCCAGCATTTT
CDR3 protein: CASSPQGNDQPQHF

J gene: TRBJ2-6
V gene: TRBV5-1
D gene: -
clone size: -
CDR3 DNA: TGCGCCAGCAGCTTGGAAAACTCTGGGGCCAACGTCCTGACTTTC
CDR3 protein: CASSLENSGANVLTF

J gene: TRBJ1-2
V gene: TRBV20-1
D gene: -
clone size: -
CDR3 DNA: TGCAGTGCTCCACGTACCGACACCATTAATGGCTACACCTTC
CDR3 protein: CSAPRTDTINGYTF